Below are 16 T cell receptor beta chains sequenced from a single sample in a study of cytomegalovirus exposure and HLA in healthy donors. The assay was immunoSEQ multiplex PCR, and TCRdb's table has in-frame clones only and misses some. The table shows about 360,000 clones, with 80% to 90% occurring only once. The sample was PBMCs. Receptors originate from a woman aged 18 to 35 in good health and CMV-seronegative.

The chain uses TRBV2 and TRBJ1-1, with TRBD1 as a possible D gene (5 bases). The V end lost 1 base, the J end lost 3 bases, and 9 bases lay between the germline ends. Germline V lookup: CDR1 SNHLY, CDR2 FYNNEI. The CDR3 is 14 residues long. The CDR3 region is CASSEDAGDTEAFF. The CDR3 nucleotides read TGTGCCAGCAGTGAAGACGCGGGGGACACTGAAGCTTTCTTT.

This clone was seen once. The genes are TRBV25-1 and TRBJ1-1, with D perhaps matching TRBD1 (5 bases). Trimming left V 1 base short and J 1 base short, with 7 bases between. CDR1 is MGHDK, CDR2 SYGVNS, per germline. The CDR3 totals 14 residues. CDR3 protein: CASSELGGNTEAFF. The CDR3, as DNA: TGTGCCAGCAGTGAATTGGGGGGGAACACTGAAGCTTTCTTT. Complete variable domain (other parts from reference TRBV25-1 and TRBJ1-1): EADIYQTPRYLVIGTGKKITLECSQTMGHDKMYWYQQDPGMELHLIHYSYGVNSTEKGDLSSESTVSRIRTEHFPLTLESARPSHTSQYLCASSELGGNTEAFFGQGTRLTVV.

This chain connects TRBV28 to TRBJ1-5; unclear D gene. V lost 2 bases to trimming and J lost 9 bases, with 14 bases between them. The CDR3 spans 14 residues. Germline CDR1 and CDR2: MDHEN and SYDVKM. As DNA, the CDR3 is TGTGCCAGCAGTTTACCCCTGTCAGGTGGGCCCCAGCATTTT. The encoded protein is CASSLPLSGGPQHF.

This clone was detected only once. The V call is TRBV6-6, the J call TRBJ1-5; D may be TRBD1 (6 bases). The germline V gene encodes CDR1 MNHNY and CDR2 SVGAGI (reference sequence). Between the trimmed V and J ends, which lost 2 bases and 7 bases, there was a span of 15 bases. CDR3 length: 15 residues. CDR3 sequence (DNA): TGTGCCAGCAGTTACGATGTGGGGGCAGGGCAGCCCCAGCATTTT. Protein sequence: CASSYDVGAGQPQHF.

The V and J genes are TRBV19 and TRBJ2-1, with 11 bases aligning to TRBD2. The germline V gene encodes CDR1 LNHDA and CDR2 SQIVND (reference sequence). The ends lost 6 bases at V and 9 bases at J; junction bases unmatched: 7. The CDR3 runs to 14 residues. DNA for the CDR3: TGTGCCAGTAGAACTAGCGGGAGCTTTCGTGAGCAGTTCTTC. Residues: CASRTSGSFREQFF.

With respect to this clone: Other nucleotide sequences in the sample specify the same CDR3. The CDR3 is CASSPTGGNTEAFF. The CDR3 nucleotides read TGTGCCAGCAGTCCTACCGGGGGGAACACTGAAGCTTTCTTT. V is TRBV28 and J is TRBJ1-1; D is perhaps TRBD1 (5 bases). Germline CDR1 MDHEN, CDR2 SYDVKM. The V and J ends lost 5 bases and 1 base respectively, with 11 bases between them. This CDR3 comprises 14 residues.

V and J are TRBV30 and TRBJ1-3, with a tentative D call TRBD1 (5 bases). V shed 4 bases and J shed 0 bases, with 13 bases lying between them. In germline, CDR1 is GTSNPN, CDR2 SVGIG (reference sequence). This CDR3 has 15 amino acids. The CDR3 region is CAWTLGAVSGNTIYF. The CDR3 DNA is TGTGCCTGGACCCTAGGGGCTGTCTCTGGAAACACCATATATTTT.

The chain recombines TRBV9 with TRBJ2-3; no reliable D call. The CDR3 covers 14 residues. Germline V gives CDR1 SGDLS, CDR2 YYNGEE. V was clipped by 3 bases and J by 4 bases, with 12 bases between them. The CDR3 here is CASSANSPADTQYF. The CDR3 DNA sequence: TGTGCCAGCAGCGCCAACTCCCCCGCAGATACGCAGTATTTT. The whole variable domain, filled in from reference TRBV9 and TRBJ2-3, reads DSGVTQTPKHLITATGQRVTLRCSPRSGDLSVYWYQQSLDQGLQFLIQYYNGEERAKGNILERFSAQQFPDLHSELNLSSLELGDSALYFCASSANSPADTQYFGPGTRLTVL.

The chain uses TRBV5-1 and TRBJ2-2; 9 nucleotides align to TRBD1. V was pared by 3 bases and J by 3 bases, with 6 bases of the junction left unmatched. The CDR3 has 16 residues. The germline V gene encodes CDR1 SGHRS and CDR2 YFSETQ. The CDR3 here is CASSSWTGEDTGELFF. CDR3 nucleotide sequence: TGCGCCAGCAGCTCCTGGACAGGGGAGGACACCGGGGAGCTGTTTTTT.

This clone was seen a handful of times. V and J are TRBV9 and TRBJ1-1; D not certain. Germline V gene sequence: CDR1 SGDLS, CDR2 YYNGEE. The CDR3 is made up of 13 amino acids. Trimming shortened V by 3 bases and J by 1 base, and 7 bases separated the two germline ends. CDR3 coding DNA: TGTGCCAGCAGCGGCCGAGAGAACACTGAAGCTTTCTTT. This encodes CASSGRENTEAFF.

This chain connects TRBV7-6 to TRBJ2-1, with 12 bases identical to TRBD2. Per germline, CDR1 SGHVS and CDR2 FNYEAQ. This CDR3 comprises 17 residues. Trimming at V came to 6 bases and at J to 7 bases, leaving 13 bases not matched to a gene. The CDR3: CASSPLGLAGGWNEQFF. As DNA, the CDR3 is TGTGCCAGCAGTCCCCTCGGGCTAGCGGGAGGGTGGAATGAGCAGTTCTTC. The complete variable domain, with remaining parts taken from reference TRBV7-6 and TRBJ2-1, reads GAGVSQSPRYKVTKRGQDVALRCDPISGHVSLYWYRQALGQGPEFLTYFNYEAQQDKSGLPNDRFSAERPEGSISTLTIQRTEQRDSAMYRCASSPLGLAGGWNEQFFGPGTRLTVL.

The rearrangement joins TRBV6-6 to TRBJ2-7; TRBD1 might be the D (6 bases). Per the germline V gene, CDR1 is MNHNY and CDR2 is SVGAGI (reference sequence). There are 13 residues in the CDR3. V lost 7 bases and J 7 bases, leaving 17 bases between the germline ends. Here the CDR3 DNA reads TGTGCCAGCACCATGGACAGACCGGGGGAGCAGTACTTC. Translated, it gives CASTMDRPGEQYF.

This sequence joins TRBV10-3 and TRBJ2-1, with D possibly being TRBD1 (5 bases). Germline CDR1 ENHRY, CDR2 SYGVKD. Trimming pared 4 bases from V and 5 bases from J, leaving 6 bases between. The CDR3 is made up of 12 amino acids. The CDR3 DNA reads TGTGCCATCAGTGTGACAGACAATGAGCAGTTCTTC. Translated, it gives CAISVTDNEQFF.

The J gene is TRBJ1-1, the V gene TRBV23-1; a weak D match, TRBD1 (5 bases). TRBV23-1 carries the ORF label, with uncertain function. The CDR3 totals 13 residues. Trimming cost V 4 bases and J 3 bases, with 9 bases left between them. In nucleotides, the CDR3 is TGCGCCAGCAGTCGTTCACAGGACACTGAAGCTTTCTTT. It encodes CASSRSQDTEAFF.

The chain joins TRBV30 to TRBJ1-5; D is perhaps TRBD1 (6 bases). Germline V gene data show CDR1 as GTSNPN and CDR2 as SVGIG (reference sequence). Trimming removed 2 bases at V and 10 bases at J, with 21 bases between. This CDR3 has 15 residues. The CDR3 is CAWSLEAGARDPQHF. CDR3 coding DNA: TGTGCCTGGAGTCTCGAGGCAGGGGCGAGGGATCCCCAGCATTTT.

This sequence joins TRBV28 and TRBJ2-5, with 10 bases identical to TRBD1. Germline-derived CDR1 and CDR2 are MDHEN and SYDVKM. This CDR3 has 17 residues. Trimming took 5 bases from V and 1 from J; bases not matched to a gene: 10. The CDR3 sequence: CASSRGRDRGPQETQYF. The CDR3 coding sequence is TGTGCCAGCAGTCGGGGGAGGGACAGGGGACCCCAAGAGACCCAGTACTTC. Full variable domain (remainder filled in from reference TRBV28 and TRBJ2-5): DVKVTQSSRYLVKRTGEKVFLECVQDMDHENMFWYRQDPGLGLRLIYFSYDVKMKEKGDIPEGYSVSREKKERFSLILESASTNQTSMYLCASSRGRDRGPQETQYFGPGTRLLVL.